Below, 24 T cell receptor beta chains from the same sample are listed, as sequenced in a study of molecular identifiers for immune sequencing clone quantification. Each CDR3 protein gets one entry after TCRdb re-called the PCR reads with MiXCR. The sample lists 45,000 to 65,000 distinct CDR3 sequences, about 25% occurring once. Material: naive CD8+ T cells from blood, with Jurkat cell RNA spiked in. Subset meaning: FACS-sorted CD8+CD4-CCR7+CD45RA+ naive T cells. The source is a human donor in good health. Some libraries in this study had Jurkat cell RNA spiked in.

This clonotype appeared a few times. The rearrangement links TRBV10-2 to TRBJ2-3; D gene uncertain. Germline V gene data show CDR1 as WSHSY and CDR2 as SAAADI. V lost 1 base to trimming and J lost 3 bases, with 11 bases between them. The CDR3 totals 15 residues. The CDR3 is CASSEWRTKTDTQYF. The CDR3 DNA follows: TGCGCCAGCAGTGAGTGGCGGACCAAGACAGATACGCAGTATTTT.

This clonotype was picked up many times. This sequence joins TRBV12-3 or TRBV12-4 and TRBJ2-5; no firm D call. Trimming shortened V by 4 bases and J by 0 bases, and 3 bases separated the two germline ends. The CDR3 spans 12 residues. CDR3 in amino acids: CASSYDQETQYF. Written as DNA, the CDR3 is TGTGCCAGCAGTTACGACCAAGAGACCCAGTACTTC.

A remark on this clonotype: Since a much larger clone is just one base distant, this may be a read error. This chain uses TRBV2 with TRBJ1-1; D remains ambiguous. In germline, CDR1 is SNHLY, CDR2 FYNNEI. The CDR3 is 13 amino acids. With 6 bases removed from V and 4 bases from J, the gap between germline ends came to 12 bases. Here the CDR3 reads CASRPDLSTEAFF. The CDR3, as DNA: TGTGCCAGCAGACCCGACCTGAGCACTGAAGCTTTCTTT.

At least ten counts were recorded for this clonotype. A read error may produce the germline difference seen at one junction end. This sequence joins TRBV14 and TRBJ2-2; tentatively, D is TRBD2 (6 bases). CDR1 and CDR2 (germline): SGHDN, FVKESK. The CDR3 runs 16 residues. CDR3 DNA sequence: TGTGCCAGCAGCCCGAACCCCCGGGCCTCATTCGGGGGGCTGTTTTTT. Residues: CASSPNPRASFGGLFF.

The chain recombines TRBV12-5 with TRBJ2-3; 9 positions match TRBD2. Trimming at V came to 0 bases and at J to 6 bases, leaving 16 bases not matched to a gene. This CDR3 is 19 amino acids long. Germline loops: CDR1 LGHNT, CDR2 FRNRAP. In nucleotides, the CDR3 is TGTGCTAGTGGTTTGGTAATTATAGGGGGACTAGCTAACAGGGATACGCAGTATTTT. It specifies CASGLVIIGGLANRDTQYF.

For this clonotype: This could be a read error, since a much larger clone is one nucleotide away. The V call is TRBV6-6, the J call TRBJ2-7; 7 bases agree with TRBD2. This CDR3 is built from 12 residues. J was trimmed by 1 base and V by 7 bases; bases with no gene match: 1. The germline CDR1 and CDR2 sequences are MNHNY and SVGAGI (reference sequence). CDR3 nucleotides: TGTGCCAGCAAAGCGGGATCCTACGAGCAGTACTTC. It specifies CASKAGSYEQYF.

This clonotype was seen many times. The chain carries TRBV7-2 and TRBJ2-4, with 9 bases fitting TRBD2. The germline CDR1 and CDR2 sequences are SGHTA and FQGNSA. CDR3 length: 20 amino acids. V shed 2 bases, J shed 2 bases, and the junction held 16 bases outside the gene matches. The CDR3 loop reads CASSLIPPGLAAQTKNIQYF. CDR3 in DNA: TGTGCCAGCAGCTTAATCCCGCCGGGACTAGCCGCCCAGACCAAAAACATTCAGTACTTC. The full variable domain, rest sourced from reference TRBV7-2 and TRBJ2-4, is GAGVSQSPSNKVTEKGKDVELRCDPISGHTALYWYRQSLGQGLEFLIYFQGNSAPDKSGLPSDRFSAERTGGSVSTLTIQRTQQEDSAVYLCASSLIPPGLAAQTKNIQYFGAGTRLSVL.

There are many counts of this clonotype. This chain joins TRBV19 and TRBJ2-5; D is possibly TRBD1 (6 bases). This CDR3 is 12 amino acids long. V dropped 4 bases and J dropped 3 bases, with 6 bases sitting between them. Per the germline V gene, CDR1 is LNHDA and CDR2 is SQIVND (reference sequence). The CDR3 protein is CASSTGEETQYF. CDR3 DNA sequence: TGTGCCAGTAGTACAGGGGAAGAGACCCAGTACTTC.

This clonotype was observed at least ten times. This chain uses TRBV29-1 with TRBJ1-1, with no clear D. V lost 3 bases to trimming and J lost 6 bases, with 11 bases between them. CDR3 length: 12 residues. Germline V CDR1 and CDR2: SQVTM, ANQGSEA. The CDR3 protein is CSVEGNKAEAFF. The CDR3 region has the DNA TGCAGCGTTGAGGGCAACAAAGCTGAAGCTTTCTTT.

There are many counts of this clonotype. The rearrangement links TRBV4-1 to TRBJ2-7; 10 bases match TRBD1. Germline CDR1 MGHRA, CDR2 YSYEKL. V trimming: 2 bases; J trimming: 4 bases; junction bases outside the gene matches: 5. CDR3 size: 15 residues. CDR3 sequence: CASSQWDRGSYEQYF. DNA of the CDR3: TGCGCCAGCAGCCAATGGGACAGGGGTTCGTACGAGCAGTACTTC.

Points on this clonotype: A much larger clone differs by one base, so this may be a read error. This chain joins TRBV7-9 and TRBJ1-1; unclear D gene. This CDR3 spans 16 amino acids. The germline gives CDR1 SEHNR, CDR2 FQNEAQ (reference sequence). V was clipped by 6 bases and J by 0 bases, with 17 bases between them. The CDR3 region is CASRPSTATMNTEAFF. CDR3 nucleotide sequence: TGTGCCAGCAGACCCTCTACAGCCACGATGAACACTGAAGCTTTCTTT.

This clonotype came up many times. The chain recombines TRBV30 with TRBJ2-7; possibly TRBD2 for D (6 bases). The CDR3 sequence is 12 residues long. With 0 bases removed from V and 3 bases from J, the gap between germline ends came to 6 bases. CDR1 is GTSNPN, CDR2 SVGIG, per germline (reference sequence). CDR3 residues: CAWSVEGYEQYF. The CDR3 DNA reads TGTGCCTGGAGTGTGGAGGGCTACGAGCAGTACTTC.

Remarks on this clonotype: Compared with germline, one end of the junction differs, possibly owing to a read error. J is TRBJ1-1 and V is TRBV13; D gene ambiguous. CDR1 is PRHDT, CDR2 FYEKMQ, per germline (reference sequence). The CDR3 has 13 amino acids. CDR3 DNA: TGTTCCAGCAGGTCCGTCCTCCCCACTGTAGCTTTCTTT. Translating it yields CSSRSVLPTVAFF.

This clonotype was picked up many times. The CDR3 DNA reads TGTGCCAGCAGCTCACTAGCGGGAGCCCCCGGGGAGCTGTTTTTT. Translation gives CASSSLAGAPGELFF. V gene TRBV7-9 combines with J gene TRBJ2-2; 11 bases fit TRBD2. The germline CDR1 and CDR2 sequences are SEHNR and FQNEAQ (reference sequence). V lost 4 bases and J lost 6; bases outside the gene matches: 4. The CDR3 consists of 15 residues.

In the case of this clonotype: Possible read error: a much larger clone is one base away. Written as DNA, the CDR3 is TGTGCCTGGAGTGTCGGGGCAGGGGTAGCCTACAATGAGCAGTTCTTC. Amino acid sequence: CAWSVGAGVAYNEQFF. The chain carries TRBV30 and TRBJ2-1; tentative D call: TRBD1 (6 bases). The length of the CDR3 is 16 residues. V lost 0 bases and J 2 bases, leaving 14 bases between the germline ends. CDR1 and CDR2 (germline): GTSNPN, SVGIG (reference sequence).

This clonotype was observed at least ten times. The CDR3 nucleotides are TGTGCCAGCAATCCTGGGACGGCATCAGATACGCAGTATTTT. Residues: CASNPGTASDTQYF. The chain combines TRBV12-3 or TRBV12-4 with TRBJ2-3, with D perhaps matching TRBD1 or TRBD2 (5 bases each). With 7 bases removed from V and 4 bases from J, the gap between germline ends came to 15 bases. This CDR3 comprises 14 residues.

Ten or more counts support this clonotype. This chain's CDR3 is CASSAGLISTDTQYF. The CDR3 nucleotides read TGCGCCAGCAGCGCGGGACTGATAAGCACAGATACGCAGTATTTT. The chain employs TRBV5-1 and TRBJ2-3; possibly TRBD2 for D (6 bases). Trimming left V 4 bases short and J 0 bases short, with 12 bases between. Germline V lookup: CDR1 SGHRS, CDR2 YFSETQ. The CDR3 is 15 amino acids.

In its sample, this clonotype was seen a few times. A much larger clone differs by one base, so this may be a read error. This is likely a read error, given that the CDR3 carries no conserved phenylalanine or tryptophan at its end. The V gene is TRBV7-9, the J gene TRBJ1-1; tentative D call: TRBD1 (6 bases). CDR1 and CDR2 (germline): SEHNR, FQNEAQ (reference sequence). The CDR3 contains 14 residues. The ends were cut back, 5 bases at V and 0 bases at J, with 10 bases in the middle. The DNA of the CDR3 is TGTGCCAGCAGCCGGGACACCCTGAACACTGAAGCTTTCCTT. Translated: CASSRDTLNTEAFL.

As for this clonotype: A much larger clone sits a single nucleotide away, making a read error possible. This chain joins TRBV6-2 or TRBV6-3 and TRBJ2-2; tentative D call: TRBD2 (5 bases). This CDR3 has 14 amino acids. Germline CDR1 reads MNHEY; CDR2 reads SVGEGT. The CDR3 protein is CATSRGANTGEPFF. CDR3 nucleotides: TGTGCCACTAGCCGGGGAGCGAACACCGGGGAGCCGTTTTTT.

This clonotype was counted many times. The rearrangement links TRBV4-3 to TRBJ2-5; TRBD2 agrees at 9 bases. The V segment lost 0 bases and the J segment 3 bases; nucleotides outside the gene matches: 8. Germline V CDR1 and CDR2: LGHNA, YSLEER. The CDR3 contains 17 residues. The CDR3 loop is CASSQDSSGGIEETQYF. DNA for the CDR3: TGCGCCAGCAGCCAAGATAGTAGCGGGGGCATCGAAGAGACCCAGTACTTC.

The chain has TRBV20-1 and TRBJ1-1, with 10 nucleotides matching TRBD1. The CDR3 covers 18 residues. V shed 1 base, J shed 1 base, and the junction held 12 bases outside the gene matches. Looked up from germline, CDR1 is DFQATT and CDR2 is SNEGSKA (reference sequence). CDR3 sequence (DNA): TGCAGTGCTAGAGCGGGGACAGGGGACCGTACAAGGAACACTGAAGCTTTCTTT. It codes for CSARAGTGDRTRNTEAFF.

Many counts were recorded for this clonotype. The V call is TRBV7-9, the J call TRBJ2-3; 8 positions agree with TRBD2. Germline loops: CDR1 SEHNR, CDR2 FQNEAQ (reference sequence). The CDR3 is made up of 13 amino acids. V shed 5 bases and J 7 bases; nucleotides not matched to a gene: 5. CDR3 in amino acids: CASSARTSYTQYF. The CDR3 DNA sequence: TGTGCCAGCAGCGCGAGGACTAGCTATACGCAGTATTTT.

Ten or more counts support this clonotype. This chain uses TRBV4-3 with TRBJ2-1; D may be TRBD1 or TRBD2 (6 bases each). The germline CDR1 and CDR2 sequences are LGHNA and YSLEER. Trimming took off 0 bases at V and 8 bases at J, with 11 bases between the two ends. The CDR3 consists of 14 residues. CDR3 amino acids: CASSQDHGGDEQFF. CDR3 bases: TGCGCCAGCAGCCAAGATCACGGGGGCGATGAGCAGTTCTTC.

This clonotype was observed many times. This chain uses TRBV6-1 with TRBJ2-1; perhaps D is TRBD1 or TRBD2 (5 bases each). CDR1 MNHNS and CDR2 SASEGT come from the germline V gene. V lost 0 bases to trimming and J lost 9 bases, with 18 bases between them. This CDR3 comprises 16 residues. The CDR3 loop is CASSEAPWVLGVEQFF. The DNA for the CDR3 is TGTGCCAGCAGTGAAGCGCCGTGGGTTTTGGGGGTTGAGCAGTTCTTC.